The present TCR beta chain was sequenced within a study of blood T cell repertoires in COVID-19. About the research overall: Specimens from acute and convalescent COVID-19 originated in the United States, Italy and Spain.

In the original processing: Reference gene primer amplification gave estimated nucleated cell counts. Only in-frame clones appear in the TCRdb table, and some are missing; sequencing was by immunoSEQ multiplex PCR. V, J and clone size derive from that table, while D and trimming were established from the DNA sequence. The table records some 89,000 clones, roughly nine tenths of them present only once. Germline loops: CDR1 SGHDT, CDR2 YYEEEE. The CDR3 runs to 13 residues. Unmatched junction bases numbered 4, after V lost 3 bases and J lost 6 bases. The chain combines TRBV5-6 with TRBJ1-1; 8 bases are a match to TRBD1. The receptor comes from a man between 45 and 60 years old with acute or convalescent COVID-19. The sequenced sample consisted of peripheral blood. Written as DNA, the CDR3 is TGTGCCAGCAGCTCGACAGGGGAGGCTGAAGCTTTCTTT. It encodes CASSSTGEAEAFF.